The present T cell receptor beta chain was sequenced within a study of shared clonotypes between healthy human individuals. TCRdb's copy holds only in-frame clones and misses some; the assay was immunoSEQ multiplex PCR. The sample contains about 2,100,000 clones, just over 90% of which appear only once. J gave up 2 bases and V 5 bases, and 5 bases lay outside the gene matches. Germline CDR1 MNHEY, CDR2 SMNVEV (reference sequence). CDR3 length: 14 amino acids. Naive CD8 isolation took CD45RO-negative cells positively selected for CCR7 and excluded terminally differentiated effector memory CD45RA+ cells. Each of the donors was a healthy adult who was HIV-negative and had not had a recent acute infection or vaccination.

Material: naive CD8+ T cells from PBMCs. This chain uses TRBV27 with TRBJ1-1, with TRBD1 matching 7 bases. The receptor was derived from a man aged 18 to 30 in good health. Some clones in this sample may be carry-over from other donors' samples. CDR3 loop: CASSPRGTNTEAFF. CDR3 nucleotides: TGTGCCAGCAGTCCCAGGGGGACCAACACTGAAGCTTTCTTT.